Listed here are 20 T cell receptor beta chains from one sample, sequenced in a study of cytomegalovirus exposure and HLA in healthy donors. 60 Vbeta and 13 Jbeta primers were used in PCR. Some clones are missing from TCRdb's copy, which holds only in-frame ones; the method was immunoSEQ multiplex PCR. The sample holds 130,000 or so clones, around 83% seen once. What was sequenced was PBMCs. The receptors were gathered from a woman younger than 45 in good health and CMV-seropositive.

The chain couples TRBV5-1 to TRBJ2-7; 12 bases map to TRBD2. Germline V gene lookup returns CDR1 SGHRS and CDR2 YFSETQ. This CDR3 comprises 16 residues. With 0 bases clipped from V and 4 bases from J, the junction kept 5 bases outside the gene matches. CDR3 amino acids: CASSLATSGRSYEQYF. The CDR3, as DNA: TGCGCCAGCAGCTTGGCCACTAGCGGGAGGTCTTACGAGCAGTACTTC.

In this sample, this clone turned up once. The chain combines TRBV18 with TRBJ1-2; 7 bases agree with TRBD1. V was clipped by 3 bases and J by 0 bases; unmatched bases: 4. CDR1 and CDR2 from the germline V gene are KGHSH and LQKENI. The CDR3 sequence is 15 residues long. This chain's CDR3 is CASSPRTGSNYGYTF. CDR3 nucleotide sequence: TGTGCCAGCTCACCCCGGACAGGCTCTAACTATGGCTACACCTTC.

The CDR3 bases are TGTGCCAGCAGCTCAGGGGTTTTGAGCTCCTACAATGAGCAGTTCTTC. This codes for CASSSGVLSSYNEQFF. The chain is built from TRBV7-8 and TRBJ2-1, with a weak D call TRBD1 (6 bases). CDR3 size: 16 residues. The germline gives CDR1 SGHVS, CDR2 FQNEAQ. V gave up 4 bases and J gave up 0 bases, with 13 bases separating them. Full variable domain (rest looked up from reference TRBV7-8 and TRBJ2-1): GAGVSQSPRYKVAKRGQDVALRCDPISGHVSLFWYQQALGQGPEFLTYFQNEAQLDKSGLPSDRFFAERPEGSVSTLKIQRTQQEDSAVYLCASSSGVLSSYNEQFFGPGTRLTVL.

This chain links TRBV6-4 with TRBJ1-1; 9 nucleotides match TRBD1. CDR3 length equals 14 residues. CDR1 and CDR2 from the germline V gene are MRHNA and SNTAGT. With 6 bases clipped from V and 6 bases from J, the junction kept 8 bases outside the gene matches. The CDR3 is CASRKDRGIPEAFF. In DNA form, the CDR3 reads TGTGCCAGCAGGAAGGACAGGGGAATCCCTGAAGCTTTCTTT.

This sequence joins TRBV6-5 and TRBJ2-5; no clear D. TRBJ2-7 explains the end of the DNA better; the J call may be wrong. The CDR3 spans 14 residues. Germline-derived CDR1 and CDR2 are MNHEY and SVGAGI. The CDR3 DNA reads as TGTGCCAGCAGTTACTCGCCAGGATCCTACGAGCAGTACTTC. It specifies CASSYSPGSYEQYF.

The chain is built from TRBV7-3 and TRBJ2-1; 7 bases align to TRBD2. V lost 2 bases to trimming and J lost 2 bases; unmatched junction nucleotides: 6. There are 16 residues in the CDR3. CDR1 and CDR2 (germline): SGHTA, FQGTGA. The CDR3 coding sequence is TGTGCCAGCAGCTTATCTAGCGGCGCCGCCTACAATGAGCAGTTCTTC. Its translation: CASSLSSGAAYNEQFF.

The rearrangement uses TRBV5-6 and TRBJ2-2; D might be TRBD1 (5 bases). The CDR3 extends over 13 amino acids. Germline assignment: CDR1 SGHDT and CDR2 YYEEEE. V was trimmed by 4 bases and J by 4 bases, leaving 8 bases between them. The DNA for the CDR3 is TGTGCCAGCAGCCCAGGGTTCACCGGGGAGCTGTTTTTT. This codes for CASSPGFTGELFF.

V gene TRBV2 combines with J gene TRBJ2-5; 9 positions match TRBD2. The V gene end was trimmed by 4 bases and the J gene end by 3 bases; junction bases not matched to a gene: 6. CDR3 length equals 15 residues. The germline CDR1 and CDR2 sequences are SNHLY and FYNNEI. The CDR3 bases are TGTGCCAGCAGTGCCCAGGGCGGGGGGGAAGAGACCCAGTACTTC. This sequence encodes CASSAQGGGEETQYF.

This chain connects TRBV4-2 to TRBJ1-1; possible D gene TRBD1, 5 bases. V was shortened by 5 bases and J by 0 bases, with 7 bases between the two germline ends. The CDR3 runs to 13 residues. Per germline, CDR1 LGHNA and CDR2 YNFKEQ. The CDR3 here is CASSADMNTEAFF. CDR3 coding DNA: TGTGCCAGCAGCGCGGACATGAACACTGAAGCTTTCTTT.

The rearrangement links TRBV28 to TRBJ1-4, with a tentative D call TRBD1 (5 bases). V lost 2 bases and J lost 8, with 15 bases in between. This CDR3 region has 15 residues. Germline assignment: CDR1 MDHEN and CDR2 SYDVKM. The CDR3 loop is CASSLAVTGGEKLFF. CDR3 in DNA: TGTGCCAGCAGTTTAGCGGTAACAGGTGGAGAAAAACTGTTTTTT.

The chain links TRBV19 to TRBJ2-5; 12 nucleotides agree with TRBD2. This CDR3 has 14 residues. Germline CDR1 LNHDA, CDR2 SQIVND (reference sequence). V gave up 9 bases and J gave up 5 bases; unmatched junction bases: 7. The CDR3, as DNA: TGTGCCAGCAATACCGGACTAGCGGGGGAGACCCAGTACTTC. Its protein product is CASNTGLAGETQYF.

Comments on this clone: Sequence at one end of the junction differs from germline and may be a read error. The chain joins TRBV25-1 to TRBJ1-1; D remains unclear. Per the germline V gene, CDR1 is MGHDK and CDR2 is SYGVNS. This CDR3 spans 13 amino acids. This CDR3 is CAGSGRIGTEAFF. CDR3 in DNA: TGTGCCGGCAGTGGGAGGATAGGCACTGAAGCTTTCTTT.

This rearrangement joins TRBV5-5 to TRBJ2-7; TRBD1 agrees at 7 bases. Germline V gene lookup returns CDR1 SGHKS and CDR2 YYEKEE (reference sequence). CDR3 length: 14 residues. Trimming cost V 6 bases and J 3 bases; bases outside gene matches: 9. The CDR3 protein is CASTTRQGFYEQYF. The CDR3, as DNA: TGTGCCAGCACGACCAGACAGGGATTCTACGAGCAGTACTTC.

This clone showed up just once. As DNA, the CDR3 is TGTGCCAGCCGTTTAGGAGGAGGCTATGGCTACACCTTC. Encoded protein: CASRLGGGYGYTF. The rearrangement uses TRBV21-1 and TRBJ1-2. TRBV21-1 counts as a pseudogene. The CDR3 extends over 13 amino acids.

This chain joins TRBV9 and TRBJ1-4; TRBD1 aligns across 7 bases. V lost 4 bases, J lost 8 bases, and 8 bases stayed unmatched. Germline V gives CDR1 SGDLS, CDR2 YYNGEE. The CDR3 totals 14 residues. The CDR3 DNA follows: TGTGCCAGCAGCCCGGGCAGGGGGGAAGAAAAACTGTTTTTT. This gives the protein CASSPGRGEEKLFF.

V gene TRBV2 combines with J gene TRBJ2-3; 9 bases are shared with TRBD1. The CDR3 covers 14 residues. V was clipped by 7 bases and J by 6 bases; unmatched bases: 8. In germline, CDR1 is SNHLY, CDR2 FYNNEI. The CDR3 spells CASTRDRAGDTQYF. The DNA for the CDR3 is TGTGCCAGCACCCGGGACAGGGCCGGGGATACGCAGTATTTT.

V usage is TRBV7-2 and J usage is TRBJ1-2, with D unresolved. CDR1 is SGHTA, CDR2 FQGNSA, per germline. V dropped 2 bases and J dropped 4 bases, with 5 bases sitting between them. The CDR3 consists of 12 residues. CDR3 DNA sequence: TGTGCCAGCAGCTTAAGAGGCTATGGCTACACCTTC. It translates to CASSLRGYGYTF.

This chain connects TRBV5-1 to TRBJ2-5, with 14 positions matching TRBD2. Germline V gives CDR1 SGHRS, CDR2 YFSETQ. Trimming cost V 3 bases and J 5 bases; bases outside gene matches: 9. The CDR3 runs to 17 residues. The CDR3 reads CASSSGLAGGVGETQYF. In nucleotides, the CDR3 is TGCGCCAGCAGCTCTGGACTAGCGGGAGGAGTTGGGGAGACCCAGTACTTC.

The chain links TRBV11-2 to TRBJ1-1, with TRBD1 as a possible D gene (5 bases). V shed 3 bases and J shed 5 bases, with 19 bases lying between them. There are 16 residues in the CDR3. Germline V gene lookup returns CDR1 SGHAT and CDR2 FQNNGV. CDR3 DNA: TGTGCCAGCAGCTTGGGCCTCGGGGGTGTGGTTACTGAAGCTTTCTTT. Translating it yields CASSLGLGGVVTEAFF.

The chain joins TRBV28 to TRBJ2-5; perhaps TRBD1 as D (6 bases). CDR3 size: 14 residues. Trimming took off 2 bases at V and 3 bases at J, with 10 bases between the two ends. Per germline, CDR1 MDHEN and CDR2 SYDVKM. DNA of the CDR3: TGTGCCAGCAGTTTAGGAGACAGGAAAGAGACCCAGTACTTC. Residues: CASSLGDRKETQYF.